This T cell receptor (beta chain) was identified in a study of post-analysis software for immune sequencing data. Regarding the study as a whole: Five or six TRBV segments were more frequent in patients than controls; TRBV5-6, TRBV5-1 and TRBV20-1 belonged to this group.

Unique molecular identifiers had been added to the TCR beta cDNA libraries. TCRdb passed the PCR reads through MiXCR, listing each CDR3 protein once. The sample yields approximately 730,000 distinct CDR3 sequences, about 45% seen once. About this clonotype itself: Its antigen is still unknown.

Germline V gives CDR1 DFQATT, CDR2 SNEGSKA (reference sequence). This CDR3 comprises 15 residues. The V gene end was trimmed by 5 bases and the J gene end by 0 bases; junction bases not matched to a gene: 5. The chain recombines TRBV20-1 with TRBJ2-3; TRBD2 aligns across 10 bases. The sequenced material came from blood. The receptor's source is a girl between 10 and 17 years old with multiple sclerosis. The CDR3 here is CSAVTSGPSTDTQYF. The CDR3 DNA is TGCAGTGCTGTGACTAGCGGGCCGAGCACAGATACGCAGTATTTT.